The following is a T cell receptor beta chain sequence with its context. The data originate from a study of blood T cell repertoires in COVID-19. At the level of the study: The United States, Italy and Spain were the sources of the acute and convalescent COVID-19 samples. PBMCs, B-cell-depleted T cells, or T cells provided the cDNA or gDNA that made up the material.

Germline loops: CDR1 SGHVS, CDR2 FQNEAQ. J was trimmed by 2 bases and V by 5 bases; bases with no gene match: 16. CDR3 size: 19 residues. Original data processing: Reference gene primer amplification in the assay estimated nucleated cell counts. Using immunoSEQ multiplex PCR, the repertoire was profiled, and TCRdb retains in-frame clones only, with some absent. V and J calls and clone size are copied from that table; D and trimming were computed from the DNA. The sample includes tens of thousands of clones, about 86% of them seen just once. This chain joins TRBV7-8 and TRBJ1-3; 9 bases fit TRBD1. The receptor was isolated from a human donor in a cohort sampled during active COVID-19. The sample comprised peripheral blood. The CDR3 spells CASSPWGTGNFIAGNTIYF. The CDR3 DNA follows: TGTGCCAGCAGCCCTTGGGGGACAGGGAACTTTATTGCTGGAAACACCATATATTTT.